The 27 T cell receptor beta chains given below trace back to one sample, sequenced in a study of cytomegalovirus exposure and HLA in healthy donors. Researchers ran the PCR with 60 Vbeta and 13 Jbeta primers. This table comes from immunoSEQ multiplex PCR, and its TCRdb copy is limited to in-frame clones, with some not included. The sample contains some 140,000 clones, roughly 74% of which appear only once. Sequencing used PBMCs. These receptor sequences come from a man younger than 30 in good health and CMV-seronegative.

The chain combines TRBV28 with TRBJ1-4, with 7 nucleotides matching TRBD1. Per the germline V gene, CDR1 is MDHEN and CDR2 is SYDVKM. The CDR3 loop spans 13 amino acids. Trimming cost V 8 bases and J 6 bases; bases outside gene matches: 6. The CDR3 sequence is CASGQGDDEKLFF. Here the CDR3 DNA reads TGTGCCAGCGGGCAGGGGGACGATGAAAAACTGTTTTTT.

The V and J genes are TRBV18 and TRBJ1-4, with 10 positions matching TRBD1. V lost 1 base and J lost 6; bases outside the gene matches: 5. The CDR3 length is 16 residues. Germline V lookup: CDR1 KGHSH, CDR2 LQKENI. In nucleotides, the CDR3 is TGTGCCAGCTCACCACTGTATGGGACAGGGGATGAAAAACTGTTTTTT. Amino acids: CASSPLYGTGDEKLFF. Complete variable domain (other parts from reference TRBV18 and TRBJ1-4): NAGVMQNPRHLVRRRGQEARLRCSPMKGHSHVYWYRQLPEEGLKFMVYLQKENIIDESGMPKERFSAEFPKEGPSILRIQQVVRGDSAAYFCASSPLYGTGDEKLFFGSGTQLSVL.

On this clone: Relative to the germline gene, one junction end is altered; a read error may explain this. This chain connects TRBV2 to TRBJ2-6, with 7 bases matching TRBD1. The CDR3 has 15 residues. CDR1 and CDR2 (germline): SNHLY, FYNNEI. The CDR3 here is CASSGDSSGANGLTF. CDR3 nucleotide sequence: TGTGCCAGCAGTGGGGACAGTTCTGGGGCCAACGGCCTGACTTTC.

The chain is built from TRBV5-8 and TRBJ2-3, with a weak D call TRBD1 (5 bases). There are 11 residues in the CDR3. Trimming took off 10 bases at V and 2 bases at J, with 8 bases between the two ends. Germline V gives CDR1 SGHTS, CDR2 YDEGEE. CDR3 residues: CAGQTTDTQYF. In nucleotides, the CDR3 is TGTGCCGGACAAACCACAGATACGCAGTATTTT.

This rearrangement joins TRBV29-1 to TRBJ2-5; 9 nucleotides line up with TRBD1. The CDR3 has 15 amino acids. The trim removed 6 bases at V and 2 bases at J, leaving 10 bases unmatched. CDR1 is SQVTM, CDR2 ANQGSEA, per germline. The CDR3 nucleotides read TGCAGCGTCCTAACAGGGGGCAGAGCTCAAGAGACCCAGTACTTC. This encodes CSVLTGGRAQETQYF. Filled out from reference TRBV29-1 and TRBJ2-5, the complete variable domain reads SAVISQKPSRDICQRGTSLTIQCQVDSQVTMMFWYRQQPGQSLTLIATANQGSEATYESGFVIDKFPISRPNLTFSTLTVSNMSPEDSSIYLCSVLTGGRAQETQYFGPGTRLLVL.

The chain carries TRBV5-1 and TRBJ2-6; D is undetermined. Per the germline V gene, CDR1 is SGHRS and CDR2 is YFSETQ. With 2 bases removed from V and 2 bases from J, the gap between germline ends came to 8 bases. There are 15 residues in the CDR3. CDR3 region: CASSFSRAGANVLTF. CDR3 in DNA: TGCGCCAGCAGCTTTTCACGGGCTGGGGCCAACGTCCTGACTTTC.

The V and J genes are TRBV28 and TRBJ1-2; TRBD1 matches 8 bases. This CDR3 spans 16 amino acids. V trimming: 6 bases; J trimming: 0 bases; junction bases outside the gene matches: 9. The germline V gene encodes CDR1 MDHEN and CDR2 SYDVKM. CDR3 DNA sequence: TGTGCCAGCAGACCCGGTGGGGACAGGCCTAACTATGGCTACACCTTC. It is translated as CASRPGGDRPNYGYTF.

J is TRBJ1-2 and V is TRBV27; 8 bases are a match to TRBD1. Per germline, CDR1 MNHEY and CDR2 SMNVEV (reference sequence). The CDR3 sequence is 14 residues long. V shed 5 bases, J shed 4 bases, and the junction held 6 bases outside the gene matches. The DNA for the CDR3 is TGTGCCAGCAGTCCACTACAGGGGGTCTATGGCTACACCTTC. Residues: CASSPLQGVYGYTF.

The chain is built from TRBV19 and TRBJ2-5; no reliable D call. The germline V gene encodes CDR1 LNHDA and CDR2 SQIVND (reference sequence). Trimming took 1 base from V and 4 from J, leaving 7 bases between them. The CDR3 extends over 13 amino acids. CDR3 residues: CASSIGAGETQYF. CDR3 in DNA: TGTGCCAGTAGTATAGGGGCAGGAGAGACCCAGTACTTC.

In its sample, this clone was seen once. The CDR3: CASSPDYAFAGTQYF. DNA of the CDR3: TGTGCCAGCAGTCCCGATTACGCATTCGCGGGTACGCAGTATTTT. V and J are TRBV28 and TRBJ2-3; tentative D call: TRBD2 (5 bases). From germline, CDR1 is MDHEN and CDR2 SYDVKM. CDR3 length equals 15 residues. The V gene lost 5 bases and the J gene lost 8 bases, with 20 bases spanning the gap.

V gene TRBV5-1 combines with J gene TRBJ2-1; no reliable D call. The CDR3 runs 11 residues. Trimming pared 3 bases from V and 10 bases from J, leaving 8 bases between. Germline V lookup: CDR1 SGHRS, CDR2 YFSETQ. In nucleotides, the CDR3 is TGCGCCAGCAGCTCCGACTCGGAGCAGTTCTTC. It translates to CASSSDSEQFF.

The chain is built from TRBV11-2 and TRBJ1-6; D ambiguous. V lost 2 bases and J 0 bases, leaving 5 bases between the germline ends. The CDR3 runs 15 residues. Per the germline V gene, CDR1 is SGHAT and CDR2 is FQNNGV. CDR3 in amino acids: CASSLSSSYNSPLHF. CDR3 DNA sequence: TGTGCCAGCAGCTTATCGAGCTCCTATAATTCACCCCTCCACTTT.

This clone appeared a few times. In nucleotides, the CDR3 is TGTGCCAGCAGTTACGTCATACAGGGGGCCACTGAAGCTTTCTTT. Translation: CASSYVIQGATEAFF. The chain uses TRBV6-6 and TRBJ1-1, with 9 positions matching TRBD1. In germline, CDR1 is MNHNY, CDR2 SVGAGI (reference sequence). The CDR3 is 15 amino acids. V lost 2 bases and J lost 4; bases outside the gene matches: 5.

CDR3 protein: CASSLNRPYGTEAFF. The CDR3 DNA reads TGTGCCAGCAGTCTAAACAGGCCGTACGGTACTGAAGCTTTCTTT. The chain has TRBV28 and TRBJ1-1; TRBD1 is a possible D gene (5 bases). V gave up 5 bases and J gave up 5 bases, with 18 bases separating them. The CDR3 is 15 residues long. In germline, CDR1 is MDHEN, CDR2 SYDVKM.

The chain uses TRBV10-3 and TRBJ1-3, with D uncertain. The germline gives CDR1 ENHRY, CDR2 SYGVKD. V lost 6 bases and J 9 bases, leaving 6 bases between the germline ends. This CDR3 has 10 amino acids. The CDR3 nucleotides are TGTGCCATCAGCGCGGGCACCATATATTTT. Protein product: CAISAGTIYF.

The genes are TRBV7-9 and TRBJ1-2, with 7 bases fitting TRBD1. CDR1 and CDR2 from the germline V gene are SEHNR and FQNEAQ (reference sequence). The CDR3 contains 15 residues. J lost 6 bases, V lost 8 bases, and 15 bases had no gene match. DNA for the CDR3: TGTGCCAGCCTATCACCAGGGGGGAAATTGGATGGCTACACCTTC. Translating it yields CASLSPGGKLDGYTF.

The chain combines TRBV11-2 with TRBJ1-4; 7 positions agree with TRBD1. V lost 2 bases, J lost 5 bases, and 5 bases stayed unmatched. This CDR3 contains 15 residues. In germline, CDR1 is SGHAT, CDR2 FQNNGV. The CDR3 region has the DNA TGTGCCAGCAGCTTAAGACAGGGCTTAAATGAAAAACTGTTTTTT. It translates to CASSLRQGLNEKLFF.

A single count supports this clone. The sample carries other DNA sequences with the same CDR3. J is TRBJ1-2 and V is TRBV6-5, with a possible D match to TRBD1 (6 bases). The CDR3 covers 15 residues. V was clipped by 0 bases and J by 4 bases, with 12 bases between them. The V gene's germline CDR1 is MNHEY and CDR2 SVGAGI. CDR3 sequence reads: CASSYSTTGIYGYTF. CDR3 sequence (DNA): TGTGCCAGCAGTTACTCCACTACAGGGATCTATGGCTACACCTTC.

This clone was counted once. The rearrangement joins TRBV11-2 to TRBJ2-7, with D perhaps matching TRBD1 (5 bases). Germline values: CDR1 SGHAT, CDR2 FQNNGV. The length of the CDR3 is 15 residues. The V gene lost 5 bases and the J gene lost 2 bases, with 16 bases spanning the gap. For the CDR3, the DNA is TGTGCCAGCAGCCAGGGTATTACAGGCCCCTACGAGCAGTACGTC. Protein sequence: CASSQGITGPYEQYV.

The chain joins TRBV6-6 to TRBJ1-1; 7 bases agree with TRBD1. The junction had 5 bases not matched to a gene; V was cut back by 5 bases and J by 5 bases. The germline CDR1 and CDR2 sequences are MNHNY and SVGAGI (reference sequence). CDR3 length: 13 amino acids. The CDR3 sequence: CASSHTGATEAFF. The CDR3 DNA reads as TGTGCCAGCAGTCACACAGGGGCTACTGAAGCTTTCTTT.

The chain recombines TRBV5-1 with TRBJ2-1; 7 bases agree with TRBD2. CDR1 and CDR2 (germline): SGHRS, YFSETQ. The junction had 14 bases not matched to a gene; V was cut back by 2 bases and J by 6 bases. The CDR3 loop spans 17 amino acids. The CDR3 loop is CASSFVENLPSGNEQFF. The CDR3 DNA is TGCGCCAGCAGCTTCGTCGAAAATCTACCTAGCGGCAATGAGCAGTTCTTC.

There are a few counts of this clone. V gene TRBV5-1 combines with J gene TRBJ2-3; D is undetermined. The CDR3 contains 13 residues. The ends were cut back, 2 bases at V and 4 bases at J, with 8 bases in the middle. CDR1 and CDR2 (germline): SGHRS, YFSETQ. DNA for the CDR3: TGCGCCAGCAGCTTCCTAGGTTCAGATACGCAGTATTTT. Translating it yields CASSFLGSDTQYF.

This clone was seen a handful of times. The chain uses TRBV6-1 and TRBJ1-1; no clear D gene. Germline V gene lookup returns CDR1 MNHNS and CDR2 SASEGT. The V end was cut by 7 bases, the J end by 3 bases, with 12 bases between. The CDR3 has 13 residues. The CDR3 protein is CASIDTAYTEAFF. CDR3 in DNA: TGTGCCAGCATAGACACAGCCTACACTGAAGCTTTCTTT.

Remarks on this clone: No conserved phenylalanine or tryptophan is present at the end of the CDR3, so a read error is the likely explanation. The chain is built from TRBV25-1 and TRBJ2-2; 8 nucleotides align to TRBD1. The V and J ends lost 3 bases and 3 bases, in that order; junction bases with no gene match: 6. Looked up from germline, CDR1 is MGHDK and CDR2 is SYGVNS. The CDR3 has 16 amino acids. The CDR3 nucleotides read TGTGCCAGCAGTGAGGACAGGGCCCCCGACACCGGGGAGCTGTTTCTT. Protein sequence: CASSEDRAPDTGELFL.

This sequence joins TRBV4-3 and TRBJ2-5; 7 nucleotides align to TRBD2. CDR3 length: 17 amino acids. Trimming removed 1 base from V and 10 bases from J; junction bases left unmatched: 18. Per the germline V gene, CDR1 is LGHNA and CDR2 is YSLEER. Written as DNA, the CDR3 is TGCGCCAGCAGCCAAGGAATTGGGCGGGGCCCTCGGGGGGACCAGTACTTC. Amino acid sequence: CASSQGIGRGPRGDQYF.

The chain recombines TRBV5-4 with TRBJ1-2; D unresolved. The CDR3 runs 14 residues. Germline CDR1 is SGHNT and CDR2 is YYREEE (reference sequence). The V end lost 0 bases, the J end lost 0 bases, and 6 bases lay between the germline ends. The CDR3 nucleotides are TGTGCCAGCAGCTTGGCCGGGGCTAACTATGGCTACACCTTC. Its translation: CASSLAGANYGYTF.

This clone appeared many times. This rearrangement joins TRBV4-1 to TRBJ1-1; the D is unclear. CDR3 length: 14 amino acids. Germline assignment: CDR1 MGHRA and CDR2 YSYEKL. V lost 3 bases and J 0 bases, leaving 8 bases between the germline ends. CDR3 DNA sequence: TGCGCCAGCAGCCATCCCACAGTGAACACTGAAGCTTTCTTT. Amino acids: CASSHPTVNTEAFF.